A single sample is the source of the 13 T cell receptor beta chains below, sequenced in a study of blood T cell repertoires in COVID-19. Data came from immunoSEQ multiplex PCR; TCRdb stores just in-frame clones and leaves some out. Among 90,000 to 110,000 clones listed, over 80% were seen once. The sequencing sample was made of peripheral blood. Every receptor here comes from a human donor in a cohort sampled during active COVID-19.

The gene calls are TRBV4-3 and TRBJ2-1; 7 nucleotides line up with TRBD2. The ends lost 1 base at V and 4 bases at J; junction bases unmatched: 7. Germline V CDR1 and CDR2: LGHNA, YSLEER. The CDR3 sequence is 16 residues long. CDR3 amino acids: CASSQVSSGYYNEQFF. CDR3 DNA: TGCGCCAGCAGCCAAGTATCTAGCGGTTATTACAATGAGCAGTTCTTC.

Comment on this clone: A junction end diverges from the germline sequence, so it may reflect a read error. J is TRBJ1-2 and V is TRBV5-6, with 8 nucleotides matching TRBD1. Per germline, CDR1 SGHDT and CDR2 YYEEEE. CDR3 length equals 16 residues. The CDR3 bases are TGTGCCAGCACCTTGGACAGGGCGGCCCTGACCCGTGGCTACACCTTC. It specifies CASTLDRAALTRGYTF.

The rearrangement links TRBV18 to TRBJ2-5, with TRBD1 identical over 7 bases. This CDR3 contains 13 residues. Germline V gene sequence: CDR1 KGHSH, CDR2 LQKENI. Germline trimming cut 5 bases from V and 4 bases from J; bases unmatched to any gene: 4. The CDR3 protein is CASSSNRGETQYF. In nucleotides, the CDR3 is TGTGCCAGCTCATCAAACAGGGGAGAGACCCAGTACTTC.

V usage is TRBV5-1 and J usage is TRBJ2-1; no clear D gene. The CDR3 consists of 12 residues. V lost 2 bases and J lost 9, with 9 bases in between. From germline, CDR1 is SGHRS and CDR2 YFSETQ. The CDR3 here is CASSLRRGEQFF. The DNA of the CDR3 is TGCGCCAGCAGCTTACGGCGAGGTGAGCAGTTCTTC.

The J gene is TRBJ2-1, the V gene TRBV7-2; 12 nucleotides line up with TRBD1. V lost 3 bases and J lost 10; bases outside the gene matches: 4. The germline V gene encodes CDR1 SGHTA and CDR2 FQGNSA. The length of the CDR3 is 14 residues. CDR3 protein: CASSLGQGAREQFF. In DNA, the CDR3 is TGTGCCAGCAGCTTGGGACAGGGGGCAAGGGAGCAGTTCTTC. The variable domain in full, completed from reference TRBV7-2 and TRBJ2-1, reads GAGVSQSPSNKVTEKGKDVELRCDPISGHTALYWYRQSLGQGLEFLIYFQGNSAPDKSGLPSDRFSAERTGGSVSTLTIQRTQQEDSAVYLCASSLGQGAREQFFGPGTRLTVL.

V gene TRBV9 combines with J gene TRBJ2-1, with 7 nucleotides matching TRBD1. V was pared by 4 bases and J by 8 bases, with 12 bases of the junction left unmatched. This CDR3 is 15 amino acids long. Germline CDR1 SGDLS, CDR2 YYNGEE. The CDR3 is CASSPTRTGKDEQFF. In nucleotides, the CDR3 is TGTGCCAGCAGCCCGACCCGGACAGGAAAGGATGAGCAGTTCTTC. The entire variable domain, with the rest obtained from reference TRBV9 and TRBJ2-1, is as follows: DSGVTQTPKHLITATGQRVTLRCSPRSGDLSVYWYQQSLDQGLQFLIQYYNGEERAKGNILERFSAQQFPDLHSELNLSSLELGDSALYFCASSPTRTGKDEQFFGPGTRLTVL.

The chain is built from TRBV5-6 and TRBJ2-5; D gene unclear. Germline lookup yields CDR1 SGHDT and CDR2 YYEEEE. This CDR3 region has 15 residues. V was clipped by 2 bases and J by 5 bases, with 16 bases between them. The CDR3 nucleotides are TGTGCCAGCAGCTTCATGTCGCAAGCCGGTGAGACCCAGTACTTC. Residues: CASSFMSQAGETQYF.

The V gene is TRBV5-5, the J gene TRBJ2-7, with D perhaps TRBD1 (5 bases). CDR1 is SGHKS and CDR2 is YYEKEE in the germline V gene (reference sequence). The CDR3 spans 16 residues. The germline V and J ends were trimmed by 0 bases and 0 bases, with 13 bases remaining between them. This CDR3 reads CASSLDLQRGSYEQYF. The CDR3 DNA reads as TGTGCCAGCAGCTTGGACCTCCAAAGGGGCTCCTACGAGCAGTACTTC.

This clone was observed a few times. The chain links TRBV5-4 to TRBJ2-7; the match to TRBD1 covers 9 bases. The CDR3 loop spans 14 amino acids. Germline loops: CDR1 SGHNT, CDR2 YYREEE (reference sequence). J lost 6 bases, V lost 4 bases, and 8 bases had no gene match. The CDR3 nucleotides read TGTGCCAGCAGCGGGGGGGACAGGGTAAGCGAGCAGTACTTC. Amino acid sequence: CASSGGDRVSEQYF.

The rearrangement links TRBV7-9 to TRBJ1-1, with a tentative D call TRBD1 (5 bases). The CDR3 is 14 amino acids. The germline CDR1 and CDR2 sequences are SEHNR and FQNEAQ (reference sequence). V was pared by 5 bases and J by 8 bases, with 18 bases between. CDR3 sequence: CASSLAGGEGEAFF. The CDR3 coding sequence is TGTGCCAGCAGCCTCGCCGGGGGGGAAGGGGAAGCTTTCTTT.

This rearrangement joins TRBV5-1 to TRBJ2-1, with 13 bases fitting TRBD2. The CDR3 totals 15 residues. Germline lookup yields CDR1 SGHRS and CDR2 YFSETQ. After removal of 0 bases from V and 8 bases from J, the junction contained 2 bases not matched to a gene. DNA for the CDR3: TGCGCCAGCAGCTTGGGACTAGCGGGAGGACATGAGCAGTTCTTC. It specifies CASSLGLAGGHEQFF.

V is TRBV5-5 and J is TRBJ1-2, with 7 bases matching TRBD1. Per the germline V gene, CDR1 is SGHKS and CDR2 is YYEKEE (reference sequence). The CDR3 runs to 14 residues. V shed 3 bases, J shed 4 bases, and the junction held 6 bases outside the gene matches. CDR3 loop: CASSSGTVSYGYTF. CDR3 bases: TGTGCCAGCAGCTCCGGGACAGTTAGCTATGGCTACACCTTC.

In nucleotides, the CDR3 is TGTGCCAGCAGGCTCGGGACTACCTACTACAATGAGCAGTTCTTC. Its translation: CASRLGTTYYNEQFF. The gene calls are TRBV27 and TRBJ2-1, with 7 bases identical to TRBD2. This CDR3 is 15 amino acids long. Losses at the gene ends were 6 bases for V and 3 bases for J; bases not matched to a gene: 8. In germline, CDR1 is MNHEY, CDR2 SMNVEV (reference sequence).